This record covers a single T cell receptor beta chain. Unique molecular identifiers were incorporated during preparation of the TCRbeta library. TCRdb recomputed calls from the PCR reads with MiXCR, one row per CDR3 protein. Found here are roughly 500,000 distinct CDR3 sequences, around 17% of them singletons; the top ten hold 2.5% to 3.5%. The V gene end was trimmed by 5 bases and the J gene end by 5 bases; junction bases not matched to a gene: 6. CDR1 SGHVS and CDR2 FQNEAQ come from the germline V gene. The CDR3 has 14 amino acids. The data were obtained in a study of T-cell reconstitution after alpha-beta-depleted transplantation in children.

The source was PBMCs from the stem cell graft donor, collected from the stem cell graft. The V gene is TRBV7-8, the J gene TRBJ2-7; 10 bases align to TRBD1. The source of this sequence is a human donor who donated a stem cell graft to a child with acute lymphoblastic leukemia. The CDR3 loop reads CASSTTGGPDEQYF. CDR3 bases: TGTGCCAGCAGCACGACAGGGGGCCCGGACGAGCAGTACTTC.